This T cell receptor (beta chain) was retrieved from a study of OX40 agonist ivuxolimab in advanced cancers. About the study: Partial responses were achieved by three patients, of whom one had hepatocellular carcinoma and two had cutaneous melanoma.

V shed 5 bases and J shed 2 bases, with 12 bases lying between them. This CDR3 contains 14 residues. The germline V gene encodes CDR1 SEHNR and CDR2 FQNEAQ (reference sequence). Libraries were prepared by immunoSEQ multiplex PCR; TCRdb keeps only in-frame clonotypes and omits some of them. The sample carries 78,000 or so clones, approximately 90% recorded once. The TCR sequence derives from an adult with an advanced solid tumor such as melanoma, head and neck, liver or kidney cancer. The sequences come from CD4+ or CD8+ T cells sorted from blood, collected in a trial of the OX40 agonist ivuxolimab. The J gene is TRBJ1-1, the V gene TRBV7-9; D perhaps matches TRBD1 (5 bases). The CDR3 region has the DNA TGTGCCAGCAGCACCCAACGGGACAACACTGAAGCTTTCTTT. Translated: CASSTQRDNTEAFF.